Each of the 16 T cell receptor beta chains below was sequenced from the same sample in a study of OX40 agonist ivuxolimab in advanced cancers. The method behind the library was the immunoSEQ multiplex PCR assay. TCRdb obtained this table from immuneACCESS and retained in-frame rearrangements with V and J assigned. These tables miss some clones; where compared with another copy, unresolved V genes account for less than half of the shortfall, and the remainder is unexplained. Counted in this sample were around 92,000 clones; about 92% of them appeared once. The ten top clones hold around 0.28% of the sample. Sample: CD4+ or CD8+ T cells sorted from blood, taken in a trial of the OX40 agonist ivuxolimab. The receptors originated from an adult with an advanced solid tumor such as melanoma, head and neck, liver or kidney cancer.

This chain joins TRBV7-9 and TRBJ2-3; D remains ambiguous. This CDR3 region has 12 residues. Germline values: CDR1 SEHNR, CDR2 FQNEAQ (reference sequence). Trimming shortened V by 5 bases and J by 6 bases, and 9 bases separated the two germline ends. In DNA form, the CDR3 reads TGTGCCAGCAGCCGCATTTTTGATACGCAGTATTTT. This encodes CASSRIFDTQYF.

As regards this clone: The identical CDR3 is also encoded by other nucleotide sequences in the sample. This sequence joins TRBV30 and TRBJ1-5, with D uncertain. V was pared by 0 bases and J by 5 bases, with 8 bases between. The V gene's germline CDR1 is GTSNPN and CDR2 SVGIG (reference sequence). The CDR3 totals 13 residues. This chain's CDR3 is CAWSVGRDQPQHF. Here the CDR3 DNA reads TGTGCCTGGAGTGTCGGCAGAGATCAGCCCCAGCATTTT. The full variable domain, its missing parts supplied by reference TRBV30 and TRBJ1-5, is SQTIHQWPATLVQPVGSPLSLECTVEGTSNPNLYWYRQAAGRGLQLLFYSVGIGQISSEVPQNLSASRPQDRQFILSSKKLLLSDSGFYLCAWSVGRDQPQHFGDGTRLSIL.

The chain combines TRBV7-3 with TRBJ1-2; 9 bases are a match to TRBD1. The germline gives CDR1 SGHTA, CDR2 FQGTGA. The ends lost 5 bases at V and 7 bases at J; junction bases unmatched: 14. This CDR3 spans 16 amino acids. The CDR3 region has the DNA TGTGCCAGCAGCCCGCAGGGGACAGGGTGGAATGCTGGCTACACCTTC. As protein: CASSPQGTGWNAGYTF.

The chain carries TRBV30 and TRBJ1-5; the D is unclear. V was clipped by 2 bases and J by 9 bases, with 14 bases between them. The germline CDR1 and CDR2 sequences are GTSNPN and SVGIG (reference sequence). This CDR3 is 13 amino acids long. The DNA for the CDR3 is TGTGCCTGGAGTCGTAGGACTGGGTTGCCCCAGCATTTT. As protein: CAWSRRTGLPQHF.

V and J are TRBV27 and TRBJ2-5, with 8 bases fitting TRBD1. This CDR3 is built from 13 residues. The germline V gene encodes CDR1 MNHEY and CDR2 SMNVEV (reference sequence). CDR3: CATQGADQETQYF. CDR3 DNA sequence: TGTGCGACCCAGGGGGCTGACCAAGAGACCCAGTACTTC.

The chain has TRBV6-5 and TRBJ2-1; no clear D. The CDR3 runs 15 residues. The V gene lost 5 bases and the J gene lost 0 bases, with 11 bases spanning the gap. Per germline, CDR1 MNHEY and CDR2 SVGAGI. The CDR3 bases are TGTGCCAGCAGTAAAACCTCGAGCTCCTACAATGAGCAGTTCTTC. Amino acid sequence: CASSKTSSSYNEQFF.

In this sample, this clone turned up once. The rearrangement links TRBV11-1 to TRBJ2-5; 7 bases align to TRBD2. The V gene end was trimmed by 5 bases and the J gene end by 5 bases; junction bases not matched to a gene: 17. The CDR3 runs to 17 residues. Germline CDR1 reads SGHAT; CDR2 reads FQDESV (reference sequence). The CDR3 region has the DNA TGTGCCAGCAGCAAAAGAAGAGAAATGACAGCGGGGGAGACCCAGTACTTC. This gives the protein CASSKRREMTAGETQYF. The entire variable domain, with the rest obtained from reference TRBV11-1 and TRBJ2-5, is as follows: EAEVAQSPRYKITEKSQAVAFWCDPISGHATLYWYRQILGQGPELLVQFQDESVVDDSQLPKDRFSAERLKGVDSTLKIQPAELGDSAMYLCASSKRREMTAGETQYFGPGTRLLVL.

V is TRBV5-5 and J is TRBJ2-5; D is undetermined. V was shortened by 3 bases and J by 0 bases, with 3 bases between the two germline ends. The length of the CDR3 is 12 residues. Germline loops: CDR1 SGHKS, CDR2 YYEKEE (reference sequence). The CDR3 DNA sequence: TGTGCCAGCAGCTCCAACCAAGAGACCCAGTACTTC. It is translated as CASSSNQETQYF.

In DNA form, the CDR3 reads TGTGCCAGCAGCCCCCCGGGGGGGAGGCTCCACTTT. It yields the protein CASSPPGGRLHF. This chain uses TRBV11-2 with TRBJ1-6; TRBD1 is a possible D gene (5 bases). Trimming shortened V by 5 bases and J by 16 bases, and 15 bases separated the two germline ends. Germline V CDR1 and CDR2: SGHAT, FQNNGV. CDR3 length equals 12 residues.

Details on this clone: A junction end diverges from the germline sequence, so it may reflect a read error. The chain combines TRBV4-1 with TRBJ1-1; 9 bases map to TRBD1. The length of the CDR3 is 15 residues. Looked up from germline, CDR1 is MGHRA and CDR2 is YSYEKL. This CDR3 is CASSRQDRGNTEAFF. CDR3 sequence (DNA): TGTGCCAGCAGCCGCCAGGACAGGGGAAACACTGAAGCTTTCTTT.

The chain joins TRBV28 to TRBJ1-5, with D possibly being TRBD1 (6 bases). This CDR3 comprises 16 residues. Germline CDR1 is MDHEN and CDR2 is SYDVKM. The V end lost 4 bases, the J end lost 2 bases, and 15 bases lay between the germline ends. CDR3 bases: TGTGCCAGCAGTTGGGGGTCCAGGGGACGCAATCAGCCCCAGCATTTT. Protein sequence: CASSWGSRGRNQPQHF.

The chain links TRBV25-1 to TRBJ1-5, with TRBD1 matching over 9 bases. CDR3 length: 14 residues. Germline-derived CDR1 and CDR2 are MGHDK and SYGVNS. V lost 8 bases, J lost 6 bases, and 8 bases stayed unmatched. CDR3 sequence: CASGGTGFTQPQHF. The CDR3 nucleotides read TGTGCCAGCGGTGGGACAGGGTTTACTCAGCCCCAGCATTTT.

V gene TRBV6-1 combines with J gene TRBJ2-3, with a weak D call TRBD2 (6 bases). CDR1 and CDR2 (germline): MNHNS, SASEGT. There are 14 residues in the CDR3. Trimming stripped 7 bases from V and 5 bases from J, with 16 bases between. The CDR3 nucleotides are TGTGCCAGCAATGGCGGGATAGATCTAGATACGCAGTATTTT. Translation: CASNGGIDLDTQYF.

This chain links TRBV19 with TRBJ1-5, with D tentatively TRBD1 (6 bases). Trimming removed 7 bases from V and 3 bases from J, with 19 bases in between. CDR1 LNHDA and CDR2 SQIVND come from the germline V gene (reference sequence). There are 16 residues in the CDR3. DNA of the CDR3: TGTGCCAGTACTCTGGGGGGGGCGCATGACAATCAGCCCCAGCATTTT. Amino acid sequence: CASTLGGAHDNQPQHF.

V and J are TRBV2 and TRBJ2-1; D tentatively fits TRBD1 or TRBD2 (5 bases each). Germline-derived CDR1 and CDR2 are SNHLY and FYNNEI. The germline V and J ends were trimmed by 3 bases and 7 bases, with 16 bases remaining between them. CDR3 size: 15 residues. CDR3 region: CASSDRRGWGNEQFF. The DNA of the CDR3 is TGTGCCAGCAGTGATAGACGGGGCTGGGGGAATGAGCAGTTCTTC.

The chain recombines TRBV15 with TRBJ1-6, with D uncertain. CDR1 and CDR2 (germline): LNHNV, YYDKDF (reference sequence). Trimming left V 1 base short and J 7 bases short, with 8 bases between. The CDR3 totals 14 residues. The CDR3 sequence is CATSRGGGNSPLHF. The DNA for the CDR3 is TGTGCCACCAGCAGAGGAGGAGGAAATTCACCCCTCCACTTT.